This T cell receptor (beta chain) is drawn from a study of blood T cells in healthy people across ages. Study overall: Capture by template switching was about one barcoded beta molecule per two T cells.

V lost 3 bases to trimming and J lost 5 bases; unmatched junction nucleotides: 11. CDR3 length: 17 amino acids. CDR1 is KGHSH, CDR2 LQKENI, per germline. A second PCR of roughly 7 to 11 cycles used a sample-barcoded 5' primer and a J-beta primer mix. Every cDNA molecule carried a tag from a template-switch adaptor bearing 12 random nucleotides. TCRdb reprocessed the 5' RACE reads with MiXCR, giving one entry per CDR3 protein. The sample yields around 1,000,000 distinct CDR3 sequences, 20% to 25% seen once. The sample also formed part of further work on T cells of mothers and their children.

The TCR sequence derives from a girl aged 2 to 9 in good health. V gene TRBV18 combines with J gene TRBJ2-1; 9 bases are a match to TRBD2. The sample taken for sequencing was blood. The CDR3 nucleotides read TGTGCCAGCTCACCCCCAGGACGCGGGGGGGCCCACAATGAGCAGTTCTTC. Encoded protein: CASSPPGRGGAHNEQFF.